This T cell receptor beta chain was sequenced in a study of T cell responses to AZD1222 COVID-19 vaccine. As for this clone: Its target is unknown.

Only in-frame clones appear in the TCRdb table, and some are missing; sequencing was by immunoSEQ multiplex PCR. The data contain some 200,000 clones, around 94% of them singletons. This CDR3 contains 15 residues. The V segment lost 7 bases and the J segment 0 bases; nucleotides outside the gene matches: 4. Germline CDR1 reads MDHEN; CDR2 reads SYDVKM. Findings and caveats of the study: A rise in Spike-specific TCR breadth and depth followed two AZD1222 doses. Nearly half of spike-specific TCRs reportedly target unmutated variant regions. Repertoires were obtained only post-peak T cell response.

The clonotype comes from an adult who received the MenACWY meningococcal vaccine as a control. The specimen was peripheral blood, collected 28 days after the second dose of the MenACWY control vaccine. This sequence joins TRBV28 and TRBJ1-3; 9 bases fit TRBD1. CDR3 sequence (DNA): TGTGCCAGCACCGGGACAGGGCTCTCTGGAAACACCATATATTTT. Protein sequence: CASTGTGLSGNTIYF.